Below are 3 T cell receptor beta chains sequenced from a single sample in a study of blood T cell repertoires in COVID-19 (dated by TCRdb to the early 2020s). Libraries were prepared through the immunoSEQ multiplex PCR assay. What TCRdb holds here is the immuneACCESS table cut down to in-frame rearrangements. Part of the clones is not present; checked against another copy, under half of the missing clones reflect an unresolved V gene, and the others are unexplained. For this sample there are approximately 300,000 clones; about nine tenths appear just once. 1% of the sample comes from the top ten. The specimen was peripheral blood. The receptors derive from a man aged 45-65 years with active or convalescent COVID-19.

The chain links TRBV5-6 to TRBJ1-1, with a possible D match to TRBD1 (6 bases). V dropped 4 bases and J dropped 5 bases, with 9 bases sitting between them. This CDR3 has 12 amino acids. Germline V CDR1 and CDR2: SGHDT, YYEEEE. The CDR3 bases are TGTGCCAGCAGCGCACAGGGTACTGAAGCTTTCTTT. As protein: CASSAQGTEAFF.

The chain's CDR3 is CASSLTGTGYGYTF. In nucleotides, the CDR3 is TGCGCCAGCAGCCTGACAGGGACAGGCTATGGCTACACCTTC. This sequence joins TRBV5-1 and TRBJ1-2; 8 bases are shared with TRBD1. The CDR3 sequence is 14 residues long. CDR1 and CDR2 from the germline V gene are SGHRS and YFSETQ. Trimming took 4 bases from V and 4 from J; bases not matched to a gene: 6.

The CDR3 loop reads CASSLDWSQPQHF. CDR3 DNA: TGTGCCAGCAGCTTAGACTGGAGTCAGCCCCAGCATTTT. This chain uses TRBV7-2 with TRBJ1-5; D unclear. The V gene lost 1 base and the J gene lost 6 bases, with 7 bases spanning the gap. CDR1 is SGHTA, CDR2 FQGNSA, per germline. The CDR3 spans 13 residues.